This TCR beta chain was found in a study of Ad26.COV2.S vaccination and SARS-CoV-2 variants. Whole-study context: Donor was in the COV1001 Ad26.COV2.S trial arm. Ad26.COV2.S, an intramuscular injection, was given once or twice 56 days apart.

Germline CDR1 reads ENHRY; CDR2 reads SYGVKD. The CDR3 is made up of 15 amino acids. V dropped 0 bases and J dropped 5 bases, with 14 bases sitting between them. Described treatment: around 19 received Ad26.COV2.S at low or high dose, single or two shots; 5 received placebo; per-sample allocation not given. It was on day 63 after the first vaccine or placebo injection that samples were taken. An 18-55-year-old adult in Boston served as donor. The vaccine delivered Wuhan-strain SARS-CoV-2 spike through an Ad26 vector. The assay was immunoSEQ multiplex PCR, and TCRdb's table has in-frame clones only and misses some. The sample includes about 470,000 clones, about 90% of them seen just once.

V gene TRBV10-3 combines with J gene TRBJ2-7, with D hard to call. Source: peripheral blood, taken in a trial of Ad26.COV2.S vaccine versus placebo. The source of this sequence is a person between 18 and 60 years old who received the Ad26.COV2.S COVID-19 vaccine or a placebo. CDR3 sequence reads: CAISESSSSSDEQYF. CDR3 DNA sequence: TGTGCCATCAGTGAGTCTAGTTCGTCATCCGACGAGCAGTACTTC.